Presented here are 16 T cell receptor beta chains from one specimen sequenced in a study of CXCR3-negative and CXCR3-positive naive CD8 T cells. All TRB cDNA libraries came from 5' RACE performed with UMI labels. TCRdb reprocessed the 5' RACE reads; each CDR3 protein has one entry and no DNA is given. The listing contains about 130,000 distinct CDR3 sequences. Input material: naive CXCR3- CD8+ T cells from blood. Subset here: CD45RO-CCR7+CD27+CD95- naive CD8+ T cells lacking CXCR3 (TNR3-). The receptor set was obtained from a human donor in good health. Some clones in this sample may be carry-over from other donors' samples.

The chain has TRBV27 and TRBJ2-1. This CDR3 is 16 amino acids long. Germline CDR1 MNHEY, CDR2 SMNVEV (reference sequence). The CDR3 sequence: CASTLLGGGSYNEQFF.

The rearrangement uses TRBV12-3 or TRBV12-4 and TRBJ1-5; TCRdb returns TRBD1, unconfirmable since there is no DNA. This CDR3 has 16 residues. The CDR3 loop is CASSGGPPYSNQPQHF.

Here the CDR3 reads CASSAVGISEAFF. The chain joins TRBV5-1 to TRBJ1-1. The CDR3 length is 13 residues. The germline gives CDR1 SGHRS, CDR2 YFSETQ.

The chain joins TRBV7-2 to TRBJ1-5; TCRdb names TRBD1, which stays unverified in the absence of DNA. CDR3 size: 16 residues. CDR1 SGHTA and CDR2 FQGNSA come from the germline V gene. The CDR3 here is CASSNRDRGANQPQHF.

The chain couples TRBV11-2 to TRBJ2-5; TCRdb gives TRBD1 as the D gene, but with no DNA this cannot be confirmed. The length of the CDR3 is 15 residues. CDR1 and CDR2 (germline): SGHAT, FQNNGV. CDR3 protein: CASSNHPTGPETQYF.

The genes are TRBV4-2 and TRBJ2-7; TCRdb picks TRBD1, but there is no DNA to check that call. This CDR3 has 12 amino acids. Per the germline V gene, CDR1 is LGHNA and CDR2 is YNFKEQ. The CDR3 here is CASSQPGWEQYF.

This chain's CDR3 is CASSQLPSGSYNEQFF. This chain links TRBV4-1 with TRBJ2-1; TCRdb's D call, TRBD2, is unchecked because there is no DNA. The CDR3 has 16 amino acids. CDR1 MGHRA and CDR2 YSYEKL come from the germline V gene.

The chain is built from TRBV4-3 and TRBJ2-7; the D call of TRBD2 rests on TCRdb alone, since no DNA is present to check it. The CDR3 has 15 amino acids. Germline assignment: CDR1 LGHNA and CDR2 YSLEER. This CDR3 is CASSLSDRGVYEQYF.

The V gene is TRBV5-1, the J gene TRBJ2-7. This CDR3 contains 15 residues. Germline CDR1 is SGHRS and CDR2 is YFSETQ. This chain's CDR3 is CASSPGPLGPYEQYF.

The chain employs TRBV28 and TRBJ2-5; TCRdb names TRBD1, which stays unverified in the absence of DNA. The CDR3 spans 19 residues. Germline V gene sequence: CDR1 MDHEN, CDR2 SYDVKM. Here the CDR3 reads CASSSTGVPGQGEWETQYF.

V is TRBV19 and J is TRBJ2-1. CDR3 length: 11 residues. Germline V lookup: CDR1 LNHDA, CDR2 SQIVND (reference sequence). The CDR3 loop is CASRRGVEQFF.

The chain has TRBV29-1 and TRBJ2-3; TCRdb selects TRBD1, and the lack of DNA leaves this call unchecked. CDR1 and CDR2 (germline): SQVTM, ANQGSEA. This CDR3 has 13 amino acids. This CDR3 is CSVGPTSTDTQYF.

The V and J genes are TRBV7-9 and TRBJ2-3; the D call from TCRdb, TRBD1, cannot be confirmed without DNA. Germline loops: CDR1 SEHNR, CDR2 FQNEAQ (reference sequence). CDR3 size: 16 residues. The CDR3 loop is CASSPAWGASTDTQYF.

This rearrangement joins TRBV6-5 to TRBJ2-5; checking the TCRdb D call of TRBD1 is not possible without DNA. The germline gives CDR1 MNHEY, CDR2 SVGAGI. The CDR3 totals 18 residues. CDR3 residues: CASRFTPGQGGWQETQYF.

The rearrangement joins TRBV12-3 or TRBV12-4 to TRBJ2-1; without DNA, the TCRdb call of TRBD1 cannot be checked. The length of the CDR3 is 15 residues. Here the CDR3 reads CASSTRQGAFNEQFF.

This rearrangement joins TRBV10-1 to TRBJ1-1; TCRdb's D gene call, TRBD1, goes unchecked for lack of DNA. The CDR3 consists of 18 residues. Germline values: CDR1 WNHNN, CDR2 SYGVQD (reference sequence). The CDR3 is CASKGVRGDRAANTEAFF.